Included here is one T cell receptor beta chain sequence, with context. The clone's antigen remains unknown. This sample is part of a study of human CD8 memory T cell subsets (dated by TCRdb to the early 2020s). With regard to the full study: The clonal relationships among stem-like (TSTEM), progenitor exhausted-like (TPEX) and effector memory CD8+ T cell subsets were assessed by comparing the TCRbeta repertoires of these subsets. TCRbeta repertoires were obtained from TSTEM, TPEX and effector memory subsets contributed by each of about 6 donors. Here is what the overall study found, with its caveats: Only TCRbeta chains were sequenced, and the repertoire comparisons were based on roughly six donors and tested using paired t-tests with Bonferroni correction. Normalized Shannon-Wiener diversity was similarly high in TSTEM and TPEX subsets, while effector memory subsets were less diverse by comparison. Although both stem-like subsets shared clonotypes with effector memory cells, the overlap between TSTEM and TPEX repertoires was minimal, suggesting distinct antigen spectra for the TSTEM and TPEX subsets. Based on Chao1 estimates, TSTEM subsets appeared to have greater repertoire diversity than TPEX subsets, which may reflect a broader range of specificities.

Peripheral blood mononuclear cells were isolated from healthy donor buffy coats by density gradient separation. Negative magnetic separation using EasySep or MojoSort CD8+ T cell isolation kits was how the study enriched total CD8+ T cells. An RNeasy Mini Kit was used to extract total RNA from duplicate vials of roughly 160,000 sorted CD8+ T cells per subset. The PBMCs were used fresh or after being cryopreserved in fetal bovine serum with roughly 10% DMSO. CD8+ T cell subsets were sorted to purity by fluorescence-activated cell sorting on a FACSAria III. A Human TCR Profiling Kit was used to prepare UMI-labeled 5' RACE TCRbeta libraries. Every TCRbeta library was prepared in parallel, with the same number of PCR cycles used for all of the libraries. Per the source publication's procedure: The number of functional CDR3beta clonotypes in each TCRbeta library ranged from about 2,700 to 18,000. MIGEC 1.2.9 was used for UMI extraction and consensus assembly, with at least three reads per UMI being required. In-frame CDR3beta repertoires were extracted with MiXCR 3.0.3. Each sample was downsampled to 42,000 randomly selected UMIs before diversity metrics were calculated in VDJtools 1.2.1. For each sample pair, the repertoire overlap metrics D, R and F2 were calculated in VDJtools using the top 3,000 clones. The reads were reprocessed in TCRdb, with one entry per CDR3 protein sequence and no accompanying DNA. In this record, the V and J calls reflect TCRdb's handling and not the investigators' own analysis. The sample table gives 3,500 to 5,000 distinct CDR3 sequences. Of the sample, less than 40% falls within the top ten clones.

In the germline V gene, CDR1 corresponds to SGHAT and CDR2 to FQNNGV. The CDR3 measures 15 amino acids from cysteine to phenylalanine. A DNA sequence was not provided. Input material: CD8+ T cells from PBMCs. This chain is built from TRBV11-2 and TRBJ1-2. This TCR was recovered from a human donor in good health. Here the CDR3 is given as CASSSIAGPVYGYTF. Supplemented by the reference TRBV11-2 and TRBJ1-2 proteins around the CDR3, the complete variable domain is EAGVAQSPRYKIIEKRQSVAFWCNPISGHATLYWYQQILGQGPKLLIQFQNNGVVDDSQLPKDRFSAERLKGVDSTLKIQPAKLEDSAVYLCASSSIAGPVYGYTFGSGTRLTVV.